This T cell receptor (beta chain) emerged from a study of T cells in Graves' hyperthyroidism and ophthalmopathy. Study-wide findings and caveats: Progression to ophthalmopathy was predicted a median of about six months early. Blood also contained most expanded thyroid clonotypes above 0.001.

Clinical symptoms, serum thyroxine, TRAb, thyroid ultrasound and orbital computed tomography informed diagnoses. The V gene end was trimmed by 4 bases and the J gene end by 7 bases; junction bases not matched to a gene: 10. This CDR3 spans 16 amino acids. CDR1 and CDR2 from the germline V gene are SGHNT and YYREEE (reference sequence). RNA transcripts provided the source from which TCR beta CDR3 regions were amplified. HTBI primers were employed in a first-round RT-PCR of the TCR CDR3. TCRdb fed the multiplex PCR reads into MiXCR, producing one record per CDR3 protein. The sample includes about 510,000 distinct CDR3 sequences, around 43% seen only once; the top ten take 44%. As for this clonotype: The antigen is undetermined.

The origin of this receptor is an adult woman with Graves' disease, either hyperthyroidism or ophthalmopathy (not recorded which). This chain uses TRBV5-4 with TRBJ1-6, with TRBD1 identical over 8 bases. Material for sequencing was peripheral blood or thyroid tissue (not recorded which). Here the CDR3 reads CASSTRRQGQNSPLHF. DNA of the CDR3: TGTGCCAGCAGCACAAGACGACAGGGGCAAAATTCACCCCTCCACTTT.